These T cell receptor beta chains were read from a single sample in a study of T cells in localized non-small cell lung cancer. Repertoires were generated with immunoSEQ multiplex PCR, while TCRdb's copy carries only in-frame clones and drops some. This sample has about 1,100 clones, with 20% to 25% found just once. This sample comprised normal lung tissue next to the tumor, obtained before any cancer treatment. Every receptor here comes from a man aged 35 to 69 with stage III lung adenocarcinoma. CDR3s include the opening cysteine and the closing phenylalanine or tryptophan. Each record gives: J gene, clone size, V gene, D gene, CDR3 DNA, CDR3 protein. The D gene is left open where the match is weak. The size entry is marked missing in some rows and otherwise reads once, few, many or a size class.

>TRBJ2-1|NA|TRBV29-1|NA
TGCAGCGTTGAATCTGGTGGGGGCCATGAGCAGTTCTTC
CSVESGGGHEQFF
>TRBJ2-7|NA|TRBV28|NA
TGTGCCAGCAGTTTCCGGGGCAGGGTATACGAGCAGTACTTC
CASSFRGRVYEQYF
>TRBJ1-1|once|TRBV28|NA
TGTGCCAGCAGTTTTGTAGGTCGCACTGAAGCTTTCTTT
CASSFVGRTEAFF
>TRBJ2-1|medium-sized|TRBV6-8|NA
TGTGCCAGCAGTTACGACGGCGGGAAGGATGAGCAGTTCTTC
CASSYDGGKDEQFF
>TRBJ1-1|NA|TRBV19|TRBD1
TGTGCCAGTAGCCGGGGACAGTCGACCACTGAAGCTTTCTTT
CASSRGQSTTEAFF
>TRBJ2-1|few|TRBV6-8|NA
TGTGCCAGCAGTGAGGTTAGCGGAGTCTACAATGAGCAGTTCTTC
CASSEVSGVYNEQFF
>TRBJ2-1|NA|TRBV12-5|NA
TGTGCTAGTGGCTGGGACGCCAATGAGCAGTTCTTC
CASGWDANEQFF
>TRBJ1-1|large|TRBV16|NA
TGTGCCAGCAGCCAATACCTGGTGAACACTGAAGCTTTCTTT
CASSQYLVNTEAFF
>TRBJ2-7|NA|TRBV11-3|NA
TGTGCCAGCAGCTTAAAGGGACCGGGCCTCAGATTCGGCGAGCAGTACTTC
CASSLKGPGLRFGEQYF
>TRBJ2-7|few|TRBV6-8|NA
TGTGCCAGCAGTTACTCGGGGGGTAGCAATTACGAGCAGTACTTC
CASSYSGGSNYEQYF
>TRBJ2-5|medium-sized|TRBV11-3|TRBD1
TGTGCCAGCAGCTCCTGGGACAGCCAAGAGACCCAGTACTTC
CASSSWDSQETQYF
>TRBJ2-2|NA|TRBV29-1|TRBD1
TGCAGCGTTGAGGGACAGGGGAACACCGGGGAGCTGTTTTTT
CSVEGQGNTGELFF
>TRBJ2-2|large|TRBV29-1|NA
TGCAGCGTTGATGGGGGCGGGAGCACCGGGGAGCTGTTTTTT
CSVDGGGSTGELFF
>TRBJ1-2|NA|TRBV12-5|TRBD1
TGTGCTAGTGCCCGAGAGGCAGGGGGCATCTATGGCTACACCTTC
CASAREAGGIYGYTF
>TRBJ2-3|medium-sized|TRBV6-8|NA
TGTGCCAGCAGTTACGAGCATCAGGATACGCAGTATTTT
CASSYEHQDTQYF